Shown below are 17 T cell receptor beta chains from a single sample sequenced in a study of blood T cell repertoires in COVID-19. The data were produced by immunoSEQ multiplex PCR, yet TCRdb's version contains in-frame clones alone and is incomplete. Of 25,000 to 35,000 clones in the sample, around 87% are singletons; the top ten hold around 5%. Sequencing used peripheral blood. These TCRs come from a human donor in a cohort sampled during active COVID-19.

The genes are TRBV6-5 and TRBJ2-7, with a possible D match to TRBD1 (5 bases). The V end lost 11 bases, the J end lost 2 bases, and 19 bases lay between the germline ends. The CDR3 length is 14 residues. Germline CDR1 MNHEY, CDR2 SVGAGI. Here the CDR3 DNA reads TGTGCCGTCAAACCACGGAGACAGCCCTACGAGCAGTACTTC. Translation: CAVKPRRQPYEQYF.

The V call is TRBV7-8, the J call TRBJ2-2, with TRBD2 matching over 11 bases. V lost 0 bases and J lost 2; bases outside the gene matches: 8. The CDR3 is made up of 19 amino acids. Germline V gene lookup returns CDR1 SGHVS and CDR2 FQNEAQ. The CDR3 nucleotides read TGTGCCAGCAGCTTAGCCCTCTTAGCGGGGGGGCGAAACACCGGGGAGCTGTTTTTT. As protein: CASSLALLAGGRNTGELFF.

The chain combines TRBV13 with TRBJ2-7; D is perhaps TRBD2 (7 bases). Trimming removed 1 base from V and 5 bases from J, with 12 bases in between. The CDR3 totals 14 residues. Germline V gene data show CDR1 as PRHDT and CDR2 as FYEKMQ (reference sequence). CDR3 sequence: CASSLESGGHEQYF. CDR3 nucleotide sequence: TGTGCCAGCAGCTTAGAATCCGGGGGGCACGAGCAGTACTTC.

The V and J genes are TRBV10-3 and TRBJ2-3; D might be TRBD2 (6 bases). The CDR3 covers 16 residues. Germline CDR1 reads ENHRY; CDR2 reads SYGVKD. The ends were cut back, 0 bases at V and 0 bases at J, with 10 bases in the middle. DNA of the CDR3: TGTGCCATCAGTGAGTCGACTAGGACTAGCACAGATACGCAGTATTTT. Translating it yields CAISESTRTSTDTQYF.

This clone was detected only once. The chain links TRBV11-3 to TRBJ2-3; D unresolved. This CDR3 spans 14 amino acids. Germline V lookup: CDR1 SGHNT, CDR2 YENEEA. The V end lost 0 bases, the J end lost 2 bases, and 6 bases lay between the germline ends. CDR3 DNA sequence: TGTGCCAGCAGCTTAGACGGGTACACAGATACGCAGTATTTT. Protein: CASSLDGYTDTQYF.

This clone was recorded a few times. V gene TRBV10-2 combines with J gene TRBJ2-7; possible D gene TRBD1, 5 bases. Germline assignment: CDR1 WSHSY and CDR2 SAAADI. The CDR3 extends over 13 amino acids. V was shortened by 3 bases and J by 2 bases, with 8 bases between the two germline ends. CDR3 bases: TGCGCCAGCAGTGACGCAGGGCCCTACGAGCAGTACTTC. Its protein is CASSDAGPYEQYF.

V is TRBV4-1 and J is TRBJ2-3, with 14 nucleotides matching TRBD2. The CDR3 totals 14 residues. With 8 bases clipped from V and 3 bases from J, the junction kept 1 base outside the gene matches. The germline V gene encodes CDR1 MGHRA and CDR2 YSYEKL. DNA of the CDR3: TGCGCCAGCGGACTAGCGGGGGGAACAGATACGCAGTATTTT. Translating gives CASGLAGGTDTQYF.

As DNA, the CDR3 is TGTGCCAGCAGCTTAGGACAGGCTAACACCGGGGAGCTGTTTTTT. Residues: CASSLGQANTGELFF. This chain uses TRBV11-2 with TRBJ2-2; D might be TRBD1 (6 bases). The CDR3 covers 15 residues. Germline-derived CDR1 and CDR2 are SGHAT and FQNNGV. V lost 1 base, J lost 2 bases, and 8 bases lay in between. The complete variable domain, with remaining parts taken from reference TRBV11-2 and TRBJ2-2, reads EAGVAQSPRYKIIEKRQSVAFWCNPISGHATLYWYQQILGQGPKLLIQFQNNGVVDDSQLPKDRFSAERLKGVDSTLKIQPAKLEDSAVYLCASSLGQANTGELFFGEGSRLTVL.

Here the CDR3 reads CASNPRDRGNEQFF. DNA for the CDR3: TGTGCCAGTAACCCCCGGGACAGGGGTAATGAGCAGTTCTTC. V is TRBV19 and J is TRBJ2-1, with TRBD1 matching 10 bases. The J segment lost 7 bases and the V segment lost 7 bases, leaving 7 bases of the junction unmatched. The CDR3 extends over 14 amino acids. Germline values: CDR1 LNHDA, CDR2 SQIVND (reference sequence).

The rearrangement links TRBV7-9 to TRBJ2-1, with 8 bases aligning to TRBD1. From germline, CDR1 is SEHNR and CDR2 FQNEAQ (reference sequence). The CDR3 is 14 amino acids. The J segment lost 5 bases and the V segment lost 8 bases, leaving 8 bases of the junction unmatched. CDR3 sequence: CASAGQGGNNEQFF. The DNA of the CDR3 is TGTGCCAGCGCCGGACAGGGAGGAAACAATGAGCAGTTCTTC. Full variable domain (rest looked up from reference TRBV7-9 and TRBJ2-1): DTGVSQNPRHKITKRGQNVTFRCDPISEHNRLYWYRQTLGQGPEFLTYFQNEAQLEKSRLLSDRFSAERPKGSFSTLEIQRTEQGDSAMYLCASAGQGGNNEQFFGPGTRLTVL.

The rearrangement links TRBV25-1 to TRBJ2-7, with D perhaps TRBD2 (5 bases). Trimming removed 0 bases at V and 3 bases at J, with 6 bases between. The CDR3 is 13 amino acids. Germline V gives CDR1 MGHDK, CDR2 SYGVNS. The chain's CDR3 is CASSEYGVYEQYF. CDR3 DNA: TGTGCCAGCAGTGAATACGGGGTCTACGAGCAGTACTTC.

The rearrangement joins TRBV4-2 to TRBJ2-1; 13 nucleotides line up with TRBD2. With V trimmed by 4 bases and J by 4 bases, 7 bases remained unmatched. The germline V gene has CDR1 LGHNA and CDR2 YNFKEQ. There are 17 residues in the CDR3. The CDR3 sequence is CASSPRLAGGLYNEQFF. Written as DNA, the CDR3 is TGTGCCAGCAGCCCTCGACTAGCGGGGGGCCTATACAATGAGCAGTTCTTC.

The chain is built from TRBV27 and TRBJ2-5; 8 bases align to TRBD2. V was clipped by 6 bases and J by 5 bases; unmatched bases: 8. The CDR3 length is 14 residues. Germline V lookup: CDR1 MNHEY, CDR2 SMNVEV (reference sequence). CDR3 DNA sequence: TGTGCCAGCAGCCCGGGGGGGCCGGTGGAGACCCAGTACTTC. Its translation is CASSPGGPVETQYF.

Details on this clone: The same CDR3 also results from other DNA sequences found in this sample. The chain employs TRBV9 and TRBJ1-2, with D possibly matching TRBD1 (6 bases). Germline CDR1 and CDR2: SGDLS and YYNGEE. The V end lost 0 bases, the J end lost 4 bases, and 13 bases lay between the germline ends. The CDR3 runs 15 residues. CDR3 residues: CASSVGGGEIYGYTF. In DNA, the CDR3 is TGTGCCAGCAGCGTAGGTGGGGGCGAGATCTATGGCTACACCTTC.

In this sample, this clone turned up once. V and J are TRBV9 and TRBJ2-2; maybe TRBD1 (5 bases). Trimming left V 7 bases short and J 1 base short, with 20 bases between. The CDR3 totals 17 residues. Germline CDR1 reads SGDLS; CDR2 reads YYNGEE. The CDR3 spells CASGNSVGHRNTGELFF. CDR3 coding DNA: TGTGCCAGCGGGAACAGCGTAGGACACCGGAACACCGGGGAGCTGTTTTTT.

This chain links TRBV6-6 with TRBJ2-7; 7 nucleotides align to TRBD1. Germline V gene lookup returns CDR1 MNHNY and CDR2 SVGAGI (reference sequence). With 2 bases clipped from V and 0 bases from J, the junction kept 4 bases outside the gene matches. This CDR3 contains 15 residues. The CDR3 DNA is TGTGCCAGCAGTTACCCCGGGGACAGCTCCTACGAGCAGTACTTC. Amino acid sequence: CASSYPGDSSYEQYF.

Only a few counts were recorded for this clone. The DNA of the CDR3 is TGTGCCACAGAAGGGGTCGCCCGAGGTACTGAAGCTTTCTTT. Its protein is CATEGVARGTEAFF. V and J are TRBV4-2 and TRBJ1-1, with D possibly being TRBD1 (5 bases). Trimming shortened V by 10 bases and J by 5 bases, and 20 bases separated the two germline ends. This CDR3 comprises 14 residues. Germline CDR1 and CDR2: LGHNA and YNFKEQ.